Below, 18 T cell receptor beta chains from the same sample are listed, as sequenced in a study of molecular identifiers for immune sequencing clone quantification. Each CDR3 protein is one row after TCRdb ran MiXCR on the PCR reads. Among under 75,000 distinct CDR3 sequences, approximately 18% were seen once, and the ten largest hold more than 1.4%. The sample was naive CD8+ T cells from blood, with Jurkat cell RNA spiked in. Subset described: FACS-sorted CD8+CD4-CCR7+CD45RA+ naive T cells. These receptors came from a human donor in good health. Some libraries in this study had Jurkat cell RNA spiked in.

There are many counts of this clonotype. V and J are TRBV12-3 or TRBV12-4 and TRBJ2-1, with 9 positions matching TRBD2. The CDR3 consists of 16 residues. Trimming removed 4 bases from V and 8 bases from J; junction bases left unmatched: 12. CDR3 nucleotides: TGTGCCAGCAGTTCGGTAGCGGGAGTGCCGCGGGATGAGCAGTTCTTC. This gives the protein CASSSVAGVPRDEQFF.

A word on this clonotype: This may be a read error, as it is one base from a much larger clone. V gene TRBV13 combines with J gene TRBJ2-3; 13 bases match TRBD2. Germline V gives CDR1 PRHDT, CDR2 FYEKMQ (reference sequence). The length of the CDR3 is 19 residues. CDR3 bases: TGTGCCAGCAGCTTAACCGGGACTAGCGGGACGACTAGCACAGATACGCAGTGTTTT. Protein: CASSLTGTSGTTSTDTQCF.

This rearrangement joins TRBV19 to TRBJ2-7; the D call may be TRBD1 or TRBD2 (6 bases each). Looked up from germline, CDR1 is LNHDA and CDR2 is SQIVND (reference sequence). The length of the CDR3 is 16 residues. The V end lost 4 bases, the J end lost 6 bases, and 22 bases lay between the germline ends. The CDR3 reads CASSTRLTRGPLEQYF. In DNA, the CDR3 is TGTGCCAGTAGTACCCGCCTGACCCGGGGGCCTCTCGAGCAGTACTTC.

This clonotype has at least ten counts. V is TRBV5-6 and J is TRBJ2-2; a possible D gene is TRBD1 (6 bases). The V gene lost 2 bases and the J gene lost 4 bases, with 12 bases spanning the gap. The CDR3 length is 15 residues. The germline V gene has CDR1 SGHDT and CDR2 YYEEEE. CDR3 in amino acids: CASSFPTQGTGELFF. As DNA, the CDR3 is TGTGCCAGCAGCTTCCCGACACAGGGCACCGGGGAGCTGTTTTTT.

Notes on this clonotype: Compared with germline, one end of the junction differs, possibly owing to a read error. CDR3 residues: CAGSSPTGRAHNEQFF. CDR3 DNA sequence: TGTGCCGGCAGTTCCCCCACTGGGAGGGCCCACAATGAGCAGTTCTTC. The chain uses TRBV12-3 or TRBV12-4 and TRBJ2-1; 7 positions agree with TRBD2. CDR3 length equals 16 residues.

The chain uses TRBV9 and TRBJ2-7; TRBD2 agrees at 8 bases. With 4 bases clipped from V and 6 bases from J, the junction kept 6 bases outside the gene matches. Germline V lookup: CDR1 SGDLS, CDR2 YYNGEE. The CDR3 length is 13 residues. The CDR3 DNA reads as TGTGCCAGCAGCCTCTCCGGGACTAGCGAGCAGTACTTC. Translated, it gives CASSLSGTSEQYF.

The table lists this clonotype with a few counts. V usage is TRBV5-6 and J usage is TRBJ1-5; tentatively, D is TRBD1 (5 bases). The CDR3 loop spans 16 amino acids. Trimming left V 0 bases short and J 0 bases short, with 10 bases between. From germline, CDR1 is SGHDT and CDR2 YYEEEE. CDR3 residues: CASSLGTSVSNQPQHF. Written as DNA, the CDR3 is TGTGCCAGCAGCTTGGGGACAAGCGTTAGCAATCAGCCCCAGCATTTT.

This clonotype turned up a few times. The CDR3 region has the DNA TGTGCCACCAGTGATTTGCCGGGGACGGATGAGCAGTTCTTC. Translating it yields CATSDLPGTDEQFF. J is TRBJ2-1 and V is TRBV24-1; possibly TRBD1 or TRBD2 for D (5 bases each). The CDR3 sequence is 14 residues long. Trimming left V 0 bases short and J 8 bases short, with 10 bases between. Germline V gene lookup returns CDR1 KGHDR and CDR2 SFDVKD.

This clonotype was seen many times. The conserved closing phenylalanine or tryptophan is absent in this CDR3, likely reflecting a read error. Because the CDR3's place on the DNA is in doubt, the DNA is left out and the CDR3 is given as listed by TCRdb. The chain combines TRBV20-1 with TRBJ2-5; the table gives TRBD2 as D, unverified against the DNA. Germline lookup yields CDR1 DFQATT and CDR2 SNEGSKA (reference sequence). The CDR3 contains 13 residues when both ends are counted. The CDR3 reads CSARENLAGEPTV.

The table lists this clonotype with many counts. The chain carries TRBV27 and TRBJ2-7, with D possibly matching TRBD2 (5 bases). CDR1 MNHEY and CDR2 SMNVEV come from the germline V gene (reference sequence). This CDR3 is built from 13 residues. V lost 5 bases, J lost 3 bases, and 11 bases lay in between. The CDR3 region has the DNA TGTGCCAGCAGTCAGAGCGGAAGCTACGAGCAGTACTTC. It specifies CASSQSGSYEQYF.

Regarding this clonotype: A much larger clone lies one base from this, so it may be a read error. The CDR3 end shows no conserved phenylalanine or tryptophan, and so a read error is likely. The V call is TRBV24-1, the J call TRBJ1-2; 8 bases line up with TRBD1. J lost 5 bases, V lost 5 bases, and 12 bases had no gene match. The CDR3 sequence is 16 residues long. CDR1 is KGHDR and CDR2 is SFDVKD in the germline V gene. The CDR3 bases are TGTGCCACCAGTGGGATTCCCGGGACAGGATCATATGGCTACACCGTC. This codes for CATSGIPGTGSYGYTV.

Of note for this clonotype: A much larger clone lies one base from this, so it may be a read error. The CDR3 reads CASTHLGDETQCF. CDR3 bases: TGTGCCAGCACTCACCTTGGGGATGAGACCCAGTGCTTC. This chain links TRBV6-2 or TRBV6-3 with TRBJ2-5; D gene unclear. The CDR3 has 13 amino acids. The germline gives CDR1 MNHEY, CDR2 SVGEGT.

This clonotype appeared many times. The CDR3 DNA is TGTGCCAGCAGCGTTGGGACTAGCTTGATTGCAGATACGCAGTATTTT. This codes for CASSVGTSLIADTQYF. This rearrangement joins TRBV9 to TRBJ2-3; 9 bases fit TRBD2. Germline V lookup: CDR1 SGDLS, CDR2 YYNGEE. V lost 2 bases, J lost 4 bases, and 8 bases stayed unmatched. The CDR3 runs 16 residues.

This clonotype was recorded many times. CDR3 protein: CASRLASGANVLTF. The CDR3 DNA sequence: TGTGCCAGCAGACTAGCCTCTGGGGCCAACGTCCTGACTTTC. This rearrangement joins TRBV28 to TRBJ2-6; D possibly corresponds to TRBD2 (6 bases). Trimming stripped 6 bases from V and 0 bases from J, with 6 bases between. Germline V gene sequence: CDR1 MDHEN, CDR2 SYDVKM. This CDR3 is 14 amino acids long.

By sample fraction, this clonotype is medium-sized. This chain joins TRBV29-1 and TRBJ1-1, with D perhaps TRBD1 (6 bases). Germline assignment: CDR1 SQVTM and CDR2 ANQGSEA. The CDR3 is made up of 15 amino acids. Trimming took 0 bases from V and 3 from J, leaving 14 bases between them. The CDR3 coding sequence is TGCAGCGTTGAAGAGCTGGCCAGGGGTTACACTGAAGCTTTCTTT. Encoded protein: CSVEELARGYTEAFF.

This chain connects TRBV27 to TRBJ2-1, with D maybe TRBD2 (5 bases). The CDR3 spans 16 residues. Trimming removed 7 bases at V and 7 bases at J, with 23 bases between. The germline gives CDR1 MNHEY, CDR2 SMNVEV (reference sequence). CDR3 loop: CASNHLGSALLNEQFF. The CDR3 DNA follows: TGTGCCAGCAACCACCTGGGTAGCGCCTTGTTGAATGAGCAGTTCTTC.

This clonotype was observed many times. The rearrangement links TRBV5-1 to TRBJ2-3; 7 bases line up with TRBD2. Germline V gene data show CDR1 as SGHRS and CDR2 as YFSETQ. CDR3 length: 17 amino acids. After removal of 4 bases from V and 4 bases from J, the junction contained 15 bases not matched to a gene. The CDR3 DNA reads as TGCGCCAGCAGCCCGGGGGGTTTGATGGCGGAGGCAGATACGCAGTATTTT. Protein product: CASSPGGLMAEADTQYF. Variable domain in full (rest from reference TRBV5-1 and TRBJ2-3): KAGVTQTPRYLIKTRGQQVTLSCSPISGHRSVSWYQQTPGQGLQFLFEYFSETQRNKGNFPGRFSGRQFSNSRSEMNVSTLELGDSALYLCASSPGGLMAEADTQYFGPGTRLTVL.

The rearrangement joins TRBV7-3 to TRBJ2-3, with unresolved D. Germline assignment: CDR1 SGHTA and CDR2 FQGTGA. Trimming cost V 2 bases and J 1 base, with 10 bases left between them. CDR3 length equals 15 residues. In DNA, the CDR3 is TGTGCCAGCAGCTTACTCCTCGTGGGCACAGATACGCAGTATTTT. This encodes CASSLLLVGTDTQYF.